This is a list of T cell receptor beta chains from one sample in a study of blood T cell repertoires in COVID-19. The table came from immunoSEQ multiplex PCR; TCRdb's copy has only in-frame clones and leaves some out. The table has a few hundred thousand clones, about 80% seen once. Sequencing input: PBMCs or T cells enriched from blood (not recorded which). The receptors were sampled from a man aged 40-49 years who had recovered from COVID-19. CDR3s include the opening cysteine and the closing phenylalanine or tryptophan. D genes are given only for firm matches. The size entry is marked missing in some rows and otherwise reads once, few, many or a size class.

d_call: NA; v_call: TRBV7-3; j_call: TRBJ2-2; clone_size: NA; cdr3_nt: TGTGCCAGCAGCTTAAGGCGGTCCGGGGAGCTGTTTTTT; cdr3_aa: CASSLRRSGELFF
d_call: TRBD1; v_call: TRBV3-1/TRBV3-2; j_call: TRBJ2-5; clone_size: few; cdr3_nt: TGTGCCAGCAGCCAACCTGACAGGGGTTTTCTGAAGACCCAGTACTTC; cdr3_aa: CASSQPDRGFLKTQYF
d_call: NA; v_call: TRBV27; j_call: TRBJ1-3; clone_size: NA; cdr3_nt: TGTGCCAGCCGCCCCTCCCCAGTCTCCGGAAACACCATATATTTT; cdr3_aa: CASRPSPVSGNTIYF
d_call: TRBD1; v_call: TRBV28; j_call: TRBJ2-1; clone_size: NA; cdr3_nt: TGTGCCAGCAGTTTACGCCGGGACAGGGTCCACAATGAGCAGTTCTTC; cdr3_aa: CASSLRRDRVHNEQFF
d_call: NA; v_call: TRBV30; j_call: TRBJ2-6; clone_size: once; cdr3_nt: TGTGCCTGGAACTTCGGGACACCCAACTCTGGGGCCAACGTCCTGACTTTC; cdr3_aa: CAWNFGTPNSGANVLTF
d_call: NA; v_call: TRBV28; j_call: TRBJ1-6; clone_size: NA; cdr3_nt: TGTGCCAGCAGTTTACCTCACTTGGATTCACCCCTCCACTTT; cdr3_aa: CASSLPHLDSPLHF
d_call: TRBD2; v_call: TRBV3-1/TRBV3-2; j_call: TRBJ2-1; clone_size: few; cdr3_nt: TGTGCCAGCAGCCAAGATCGGCCCGGCGGGAGATCGAATGAGCAGTTCTTC; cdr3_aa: CASSQDRPGGRSNEQFF
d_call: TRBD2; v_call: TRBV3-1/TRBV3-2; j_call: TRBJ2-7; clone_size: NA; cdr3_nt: TGTGCCAGCAGCCAAGCCGGACTAGCGAGGACCTACGAGCAGTACTTC; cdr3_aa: CASSQAGLARTYEQYF
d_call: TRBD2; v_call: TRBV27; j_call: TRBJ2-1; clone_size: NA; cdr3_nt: TGTGCCAGCACTGTAAGCGGGGGGGCCTACAATGAGCAGTTCTTC; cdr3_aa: CASTVSGGAYNEQFF
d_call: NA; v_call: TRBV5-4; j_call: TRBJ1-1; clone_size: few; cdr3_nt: TGTGCCAGCAGCTTGGGCCAGATGAACACTGAAGCTTTCTTT; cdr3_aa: CASSLGQMNTEAFF
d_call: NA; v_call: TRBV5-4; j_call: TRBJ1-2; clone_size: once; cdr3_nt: TGTGCCAGCAGCTTGAGGGGCCCTGGTAGCTATGGCTACACCTTC; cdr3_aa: CASSLRGPGSYGYTF
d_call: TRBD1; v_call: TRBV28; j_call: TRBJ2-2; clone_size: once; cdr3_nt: TGTGCCAGCAACGATCCCGGGACAGGGGGCGTAGGAGGGGAGCTGTTTTTT; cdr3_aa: CASNDPGTGGVGGELFF
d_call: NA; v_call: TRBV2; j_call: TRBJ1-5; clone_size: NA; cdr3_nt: TGTGCCAGCGGCGTCAGGCCGGGCAATCAGCCCCAGCATTTT; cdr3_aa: CASGVRPGNQPQHF
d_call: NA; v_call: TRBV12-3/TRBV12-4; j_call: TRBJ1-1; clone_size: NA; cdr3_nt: TGTGCCAGCAGTTCAAAGGGAGCTGAAGCTTTCTTT; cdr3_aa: CASSSKGAEAFF
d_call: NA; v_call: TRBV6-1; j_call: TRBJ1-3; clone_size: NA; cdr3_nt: TGTGCCAGCATCGAGGGAAACACCATATATTTT; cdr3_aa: CASIEGNTIYF
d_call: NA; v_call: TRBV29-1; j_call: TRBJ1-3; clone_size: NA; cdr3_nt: TGCAGCGTCGCTGAAAACTATGGAAACACCATATATTTT; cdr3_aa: CSVAENYGNTIYF
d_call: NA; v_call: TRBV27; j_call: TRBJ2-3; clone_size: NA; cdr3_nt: TGTGCCTTACTAAATACGCAGTATTTT; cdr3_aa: CALLNTQYF
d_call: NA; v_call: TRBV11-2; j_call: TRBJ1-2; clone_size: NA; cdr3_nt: TGTGCCAGCAGCTCCCCGAAGGAGTCAGGGTATGGCTACACCTTC; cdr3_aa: CASSSPKESGYGYTF
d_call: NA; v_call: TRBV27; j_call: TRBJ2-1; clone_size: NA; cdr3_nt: TGTGCCAGCAGTTTAGGGGGGAATTCCTACAATGAGCAGTTCTTC; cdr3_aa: CASSLGGNSYNEQFF
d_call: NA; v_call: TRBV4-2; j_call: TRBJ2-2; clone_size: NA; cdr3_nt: TGTGCCAGCAGCCAAGTAATCGGGGAGCTGTTTTTT; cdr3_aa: CASSQVIGELFF
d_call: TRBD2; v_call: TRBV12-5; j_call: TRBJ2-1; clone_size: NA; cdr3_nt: TGTGCTAGTGGGCCGTCTAGCGGCGAGCAGTTCTTC; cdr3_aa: CASGPSSGEQFF
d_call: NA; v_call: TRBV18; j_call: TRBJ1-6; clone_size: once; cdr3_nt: TGTGCCAGCTCACCCCCAGGACAGTCCTATAATTCACCCCTCCACTTT; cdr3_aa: CASSPPGQSYNSPLHF
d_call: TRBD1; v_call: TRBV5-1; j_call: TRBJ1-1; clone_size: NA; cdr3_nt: TGCGCCAGCAGCCCACAGGGGGATACTGAAGCTTTCTTT; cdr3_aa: CASSPQGDTEAFF
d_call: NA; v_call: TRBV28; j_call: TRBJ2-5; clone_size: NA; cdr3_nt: TGTGCCAGCCGTGGCTGGGACTACCAAGAGACCCAGTACTTC; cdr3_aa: CASRGWDYQETQYF
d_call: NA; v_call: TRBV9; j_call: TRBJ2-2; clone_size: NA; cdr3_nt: TGTGCCAGCAGCGTAGGATCGGGCACCGGGGAGCTGTTTTTT; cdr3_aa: CASSVGSGTGELFF
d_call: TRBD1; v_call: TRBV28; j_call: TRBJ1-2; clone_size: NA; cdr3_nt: TGTGCCACAGGGACAGGGTTAGACTATGGCTACACCTTC; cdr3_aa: CATGTGLDYGYTF
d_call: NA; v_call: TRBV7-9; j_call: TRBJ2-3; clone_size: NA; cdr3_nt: TGTGCCAGCAGCTCTCTCCCGCAGTATTTT; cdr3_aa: CASSSLPQYF
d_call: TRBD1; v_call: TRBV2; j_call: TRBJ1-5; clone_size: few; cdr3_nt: TGTGCCAGCAGTGGGACAGGGGGCTGGCAGCCCCAGCATTTT; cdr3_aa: CASSGTGGWQPQHF
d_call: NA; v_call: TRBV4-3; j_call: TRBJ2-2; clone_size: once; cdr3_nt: TGCGCCAGCAGCCAAGAGCCCGGTTCCGGGGAGCTGTTTTTT; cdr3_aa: CASSQEPGSGELFF
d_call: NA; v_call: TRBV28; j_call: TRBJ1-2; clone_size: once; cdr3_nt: TGTGCCAGTTGTACTTTTGAGGACGGACTTCTTGGCTACACCTTC; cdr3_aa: CASCTFEDGLLGYTF
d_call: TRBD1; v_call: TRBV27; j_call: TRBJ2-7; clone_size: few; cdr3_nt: TGTGCCAGCAGTCTTCGACAGGGACCCTACGAGCAGTACTTC; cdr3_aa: CASSLRQGPYEQYF
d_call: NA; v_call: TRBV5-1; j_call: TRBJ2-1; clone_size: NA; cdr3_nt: TGCGCCAGCAGCTCCCCGCTGGCGGCGATACTCTCCTACAATGAGCAGTTCTTC; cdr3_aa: CASSSPLAAILSYNEQFF
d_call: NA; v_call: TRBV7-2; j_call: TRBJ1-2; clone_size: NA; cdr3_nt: TGTGCCAGCAGCCCGGAGATCTATGGCTACACCTTC; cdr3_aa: CASSPEIYGYTF
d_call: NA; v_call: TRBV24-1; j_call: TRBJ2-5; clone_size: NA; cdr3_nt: TGTGCCACCAGTGATCCGAGCCGGGAGACCCAGTACTTC; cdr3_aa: CATSDPSRETQYF
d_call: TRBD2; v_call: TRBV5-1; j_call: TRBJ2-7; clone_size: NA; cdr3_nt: TGCGCCAGCAGCTTGGTAGGCGGGAGCCCCACTAGGGAGCAGTACTTC; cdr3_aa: CASSLVGGSPTREQYF
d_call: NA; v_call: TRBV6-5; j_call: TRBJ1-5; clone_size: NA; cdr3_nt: TGTGCCTCCAAAGCCACTAGCAATCAGCCCCAGCATTTT; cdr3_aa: CASKATSNQPQHF
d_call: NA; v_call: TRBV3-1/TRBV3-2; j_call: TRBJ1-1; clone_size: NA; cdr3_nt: TGTGCCAGCAGCCAAGGGCAGGGGAACACTGAAGCTTTCTTT; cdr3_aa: CASSQGQGNTEAFF
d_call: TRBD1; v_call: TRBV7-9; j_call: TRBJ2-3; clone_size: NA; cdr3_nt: TGTGCCGGGGGACAGGGAGAGAATACGCAGTATTTT; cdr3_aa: CAGGQGENTQYF
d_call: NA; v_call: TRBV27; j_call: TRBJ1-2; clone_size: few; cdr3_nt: TGTGCCAGCAGTTTTGGGCCAGGGTACTATGGCTACACCTTC; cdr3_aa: CASSFGPGYYGYTF
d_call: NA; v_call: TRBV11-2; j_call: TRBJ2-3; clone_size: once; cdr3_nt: TGTGCCAGCAGCTTTGTAGCCGATACGCAGTATTTT; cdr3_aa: CASSFVADTQYF
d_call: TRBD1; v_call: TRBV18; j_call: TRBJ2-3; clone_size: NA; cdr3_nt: TGTGCCAGCTCACCGCCGGACAGGGGGCTTACAGATACGCAGTATTTT; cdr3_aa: CASSPPDRGLTDTQYF
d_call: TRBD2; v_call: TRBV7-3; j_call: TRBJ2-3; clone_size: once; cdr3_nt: TGTGCCAGCAGCTCCGGAGAGCTAGCGGGGGGCCAAAGTAGGGATACGCAGTATTTT; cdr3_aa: CASSSGELAGGQSRDTQYF
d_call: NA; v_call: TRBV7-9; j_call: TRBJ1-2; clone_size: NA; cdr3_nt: TGTGCCAGCACCCCCCCGCAGGGACTAAGTGGCTACACCTTC; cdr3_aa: CASTPPQGLSGYTF
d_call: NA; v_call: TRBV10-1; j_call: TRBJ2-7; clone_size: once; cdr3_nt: TGCGCCAGCAGAGCAGAGGCAGCCAGCGAGCAGTACTTC; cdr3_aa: CASRAEAASEQYF
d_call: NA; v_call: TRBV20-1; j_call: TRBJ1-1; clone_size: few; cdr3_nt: TGCAGTGCTAGGAAATCGACGGGGGCTTTCTTT; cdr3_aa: CSARKSTGAFF
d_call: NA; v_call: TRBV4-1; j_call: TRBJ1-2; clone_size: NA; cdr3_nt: TGCGCCAGCAGCCAAGATCCGGGTTTCTATGGCTACACCTTC; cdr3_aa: CASSQDPGFYGYTF
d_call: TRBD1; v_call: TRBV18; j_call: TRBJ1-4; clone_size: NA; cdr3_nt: TGTGCCAGCTCACTGGTGGGACAGAGTGGAAAACTGTTTTTT; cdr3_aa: CASSLVGQSGKLFF
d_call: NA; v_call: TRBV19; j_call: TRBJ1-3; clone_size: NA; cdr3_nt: TGTGCCAGTAGTATGATGAGCTCTGGAAACACCATATATTTT; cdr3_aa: CASSMMSSGNTIYF
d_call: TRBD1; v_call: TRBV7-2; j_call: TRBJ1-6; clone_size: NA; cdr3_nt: TGTGCCAGCAGCGGCCGGGACAGGGTCCCCTATAATTCACCCCTCCACTTT; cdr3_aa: CASSGRDRVPYNSPLHF
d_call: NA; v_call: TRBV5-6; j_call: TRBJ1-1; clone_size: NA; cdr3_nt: TGTGCCAGCAGCTACCCACCCGGGGTCGGTAACACTGAAGCTTTCTTT; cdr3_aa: CASSYPPGVGNTEAFF
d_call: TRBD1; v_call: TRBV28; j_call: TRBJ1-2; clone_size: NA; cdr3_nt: TGTGCCAGCAGCACTGGGACAGATAACTATGGCTACACCTTC; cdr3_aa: CASSTGTDNYGYTF
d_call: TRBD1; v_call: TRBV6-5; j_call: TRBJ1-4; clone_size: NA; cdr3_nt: TGTGCCACCTTACAGGGGAAACTGTTTTTT; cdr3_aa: CATLQGKLFF
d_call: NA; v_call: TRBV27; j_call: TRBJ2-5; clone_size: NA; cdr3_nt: TGTGCCAGCAGTCCCAGGGGCGAGGCCCAGTACTTC; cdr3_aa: CASSPRGEAQYF
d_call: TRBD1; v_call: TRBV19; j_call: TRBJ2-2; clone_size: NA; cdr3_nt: TGTGCCAGTAGTCCAGGGGGCGCCCAAAGCACCGGGGAGCTGTTTTTT; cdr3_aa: CASSPGGAQSTGELFF
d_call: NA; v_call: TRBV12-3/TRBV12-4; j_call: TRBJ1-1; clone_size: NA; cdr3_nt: TGTGCCAGCAGTTTAGGCAGGGGCACTGAAGCTTTCTTT; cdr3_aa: CASSLGRGTEAFF
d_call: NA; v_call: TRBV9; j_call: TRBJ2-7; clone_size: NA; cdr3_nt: TGTGCCAGCAGCGTAGAAGCACACGAGCAGTACTTC; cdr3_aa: CASSVEAHEQYF
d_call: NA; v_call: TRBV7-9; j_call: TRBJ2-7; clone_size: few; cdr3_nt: TGTGCCAGCAGCTTAACTTACTACGAGCAGTACTTC; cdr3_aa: CASSLTYYEQYF
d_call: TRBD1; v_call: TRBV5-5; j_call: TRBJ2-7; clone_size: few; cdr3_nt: TGTGCCAGCAGCTCCAACCCGGGACAGGGCTACGAGCAGTACTTC; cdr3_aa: CASSSNPGQGYEQYF
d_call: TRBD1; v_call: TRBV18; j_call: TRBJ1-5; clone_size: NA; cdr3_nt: TGTGCCAGCTCACCCGGGACAGGGGAGCAGCCCCAGCATTTT; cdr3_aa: CASSPGTGEQPQHF